This entry is about one T cell receptor (beta chain). Its antigen is still unknown. Profiling relied on immunoSEQ multiplex PCR, and the TCRdb table lists in-frame clones only, not all of them. The data show more than 90,000 clones, with about 80% seen just once and approximately 5.5% held by the top ten. The CDR3 extends over 16 amino acids. Germline values: CDR1 SEHNR, CDR2 FQNEAQ (reference sequence). J lost 9 bases, V lost 4 bases, and 14 bases had no gene match. The data originate from a study of OX40 agonist ivuxolimab in advanced cancers. Study summary: The dose of intravenous ivuxolimab that patients received every 2 weeks ranged from 0.01 to 10 mg/kg. Partial responses were recorded for three patients, including one with hepatocellular carcinoma and two with cutaneous melanoma. The study's findings and limits: Normalized expansion of T-cell clones was also low for some nonresponders. In the 0.1 to 3.0 mg/kg range, CD4+ and CD8+ blood T cells had expanded clonally by week 6.

This chain joins TRBV7-9 and TRBJ2-1, with TRBD2 matching over 8 bases. This receptor was taken from an adult with an advanced solid tumor such as melanoma, head and neck, liver or kidney cancer. The source material was CD4+ or CD8+ T cells sorted from blood, sampled in a trial of the OX40 agonist ivuxolimab. This chain's CDR3 is CASSSYEREYVGEQFF. The CDR3 DNA sequence: TGTGCCAGCAGCTCATACGAGCGGGAGTATGTGGGTGAGCAGTTCTTC. Drawing the rest from reference TRBV7-9 and TRBJ2-1, the complete variable domain is DTGVSQNPRHKITKRGQNVTFRCDPISEHNRLYWYRQTLGQGPEFLTYFQNEAQLEKSRLLSDRFSAERPKGSFSTLEIQRTEQGDSAMYLCASSSYEREYVGEQFFGPGTRLTVL.